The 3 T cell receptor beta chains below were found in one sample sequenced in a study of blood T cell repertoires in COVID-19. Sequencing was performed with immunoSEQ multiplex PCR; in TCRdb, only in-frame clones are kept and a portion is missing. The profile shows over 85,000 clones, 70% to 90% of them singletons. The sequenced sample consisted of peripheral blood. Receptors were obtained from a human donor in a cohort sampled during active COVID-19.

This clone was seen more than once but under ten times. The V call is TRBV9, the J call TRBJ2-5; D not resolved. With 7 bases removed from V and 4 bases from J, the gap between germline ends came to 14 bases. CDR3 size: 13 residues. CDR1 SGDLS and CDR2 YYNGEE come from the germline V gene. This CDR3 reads CASGSISGETQYF. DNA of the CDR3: TGTGCCAGCGGCTCGATATCGGGAGAGACCCAGTACTTC.

CDR3 in DNA: TGTGCCAGCAGCCGACCGGTGGAGGGCTACACCTTC. Its translation is CASSRPVEGYTF. The genes are TRBV5-5 and TRBJ1-2; D unresolved. V was trimmed by 4 bases and J by 8 bases, leaving 12 bases between them. The CDR3 is 12 residues long. The germline gives CDR1 SGHKS, CDR2 YYEKEE (reference sequence).

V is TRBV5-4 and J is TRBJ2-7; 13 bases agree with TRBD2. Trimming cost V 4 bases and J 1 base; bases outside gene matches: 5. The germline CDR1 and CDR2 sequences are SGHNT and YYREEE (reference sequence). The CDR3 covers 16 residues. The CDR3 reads CASSPGGLAGSYEQYF. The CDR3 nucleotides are TGTGCCAGCAGCCCAGGGGGACTAGCGGGGTCCTACGAGCAGTACTTC.